One and the same sample provided the 8 T cell receptor beta chains below, sequenced in a study of vaccination and CD4 T cells after COVID-19. For these receptors, no antigen is known. As to treatment: roughly 10-day PBMC culture with coronavirus spike peptide pools or control peptides (ViraFEST assay). Cultured CD4+ T cells had their DNA profiled by the Oncomine TCR Beta short-read assay. MiXCR was run by TCRdb on the PCR reads, yielding one entry per CDR3 protein. In the table there are 11,000 or so distinct CDR3 sequences, approximately 42% of which are singletons. Sequences were obtained from CD4+ T cells from blood, cultured in vitro. Every receptor here comes from a human donor who had recovered from COVID-19.

This clonotype was counted between two and nine times. This chain links TRBV6-1 with TRBJ2-2, with D possibly being TRBD1 (5 bases). The CDR3 is 16 residues long. V shed 5 bases and J shed 0 bases, with 13 bases lying between them. CDR1 is MNHNS, CDR2 SASEGT, per germline. As DNA, the CDR3 is TGTGCCAGCAGTAAGACAGAGAAAGCGAACACCGGGGAGCTGTTTTTT. Encoded protein: CASSKTEKANTGELFF.

The chain's CDR3 is CSALRGTGSYNEQFF. CDR3 nucleotides: TGCAGTGCCTTGCGAGGGACAGGATCCTACAATGAGCAGTTCTTC. The chain couples TRBV20-1 to TRBJ2-1; 8 positions agree with TRBD1. Trimming removed 6 bases from V and 1 base from J; junction bases left unmatched: 8. The length of the CDR3 is 15 residues. Germline CDR1 and CDR2: DFQATT and SNEGSKA (reference sequence).

This chain uses TRBV6-5 with TRBJ1-2, with 12 bases identical to TRBD1. The junction had 8 bases not matched to a gene; V was cut back by 4 bases and J by 8 bases. The CDR3 length is 15 residues. CDR1 is MNHEY, CDR2 SVGAGI, per germline. The CDR3 spells CASSSRDRGRGGYTF. CDR3 DNA sequence: TGTGCCAGCAGTTCCCGGGACAGGGGGCGCGGGGGCTACACCTTC.

This clonotype was recorded only once. This rearrangement joins TRBV30 to TRBJ2-3; D unresolved. V was shortened by 4 bases and J by 0 bases, with 8 bases between the two germline ends. Germline lookup yields CDR1 GTSNPN and CDR2 SVGIG (reference sequence). This CDR3 is 13 amino acids long. In DNA, the CDR3 is TGTGCCTGGATTCGGTTTAGCACAGATACGCAGTATTTT. This codes for CAWIRFSTDTQYF.

The rearrangement uses TRBV19 and TRBJ1-1; D may be TRBD1 (5 bases). The CDR3 is 13 residues long. V lost 2 bases and J 5 bases, leaving 9 bases between the germline ends. Per germline, CDR1 LNHDA and CDR2 SQIVND (reference sequence). CDR3 DNA: TGTGCCAGTAGTATACGGGGCGGAACTGAAGCTTTCTTT. As protein: CASSIRGGTEAFF. Full variable domain (rest looked up from reference TRBV19 and TRBJ1-1): DGGITQSPKYLFRKEGQNVTLSCEQNLNHDAMYWYRQDPGQGLRLIYYSQIVNDFQKGDIAEGYSVSREKKESFPLTVTSAQKNPTAFYLCASSIRGGTEAFFGQGTRLTVV.

This clonotype appeared a few times. The gene calls are TRBV7-9 and TRBJ1-6; no reliable D call. The germline V gene encodes CDR1 SEHNR and CDR2 FQNEAQ (reference sequence). V was pared by 5 bases and J by 11 bases, with 19 bases between. This CDR3 has 15 amino acids. The CDR3 DNA follows: TGTGCCAGCAGCGGCGTCGGGCAGGAAAATGCACCCCTCCACTTT. It specifies CASSGVGQENAPLHF.

The chain links TRBV21-1 to TRBJ2-7; the table's TRBD1 call for D was not verified on the DNA. TRBV21-1 represents a pseudogene. This CDR3 has 16 residues. CDR3 in amino acids: CASSKLVRDRGNEQYF. The CDR3 DNA is TGTGCCAGCAGCAAATTGGTCCGGGACAGGGGCAACGAGCAGTACTTC.

The chain couples TRBV7-2 to TRBJ2-7; D assignment may be TRBD1 or TRBD2 (6 bases each). The V gene lost 1 base and the J gene lost 3 bases, with 22 bases spanning the gap. CDR3 length: 18 residues. Germline CDR1 SGHTA, CDR2 FQGNSA. CDR3 sequence: CASSLVGGAGAGFYEQYF. In nucleotides, the CDR3 is TGTGCCAGCAGCTTAGTAGGCGGGGCAGGGGCCGGATTCTACGAGCAGTACTTC.